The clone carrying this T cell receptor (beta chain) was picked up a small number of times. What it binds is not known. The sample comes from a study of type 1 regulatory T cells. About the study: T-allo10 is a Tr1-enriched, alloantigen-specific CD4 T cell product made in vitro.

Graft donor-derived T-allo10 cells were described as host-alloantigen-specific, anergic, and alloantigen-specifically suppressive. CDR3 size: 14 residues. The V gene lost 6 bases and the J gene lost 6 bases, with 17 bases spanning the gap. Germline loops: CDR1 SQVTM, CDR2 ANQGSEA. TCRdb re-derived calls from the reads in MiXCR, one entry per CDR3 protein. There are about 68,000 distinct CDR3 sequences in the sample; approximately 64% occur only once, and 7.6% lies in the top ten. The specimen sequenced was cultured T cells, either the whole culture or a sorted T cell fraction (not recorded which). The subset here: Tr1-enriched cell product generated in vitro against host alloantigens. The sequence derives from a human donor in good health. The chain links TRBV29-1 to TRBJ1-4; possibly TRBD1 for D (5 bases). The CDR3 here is CSVTMPGWDEKLFF. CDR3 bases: TGCAGCGTAACCATGCCAGGGTGGGATGAAAAACTGTTTTTT.